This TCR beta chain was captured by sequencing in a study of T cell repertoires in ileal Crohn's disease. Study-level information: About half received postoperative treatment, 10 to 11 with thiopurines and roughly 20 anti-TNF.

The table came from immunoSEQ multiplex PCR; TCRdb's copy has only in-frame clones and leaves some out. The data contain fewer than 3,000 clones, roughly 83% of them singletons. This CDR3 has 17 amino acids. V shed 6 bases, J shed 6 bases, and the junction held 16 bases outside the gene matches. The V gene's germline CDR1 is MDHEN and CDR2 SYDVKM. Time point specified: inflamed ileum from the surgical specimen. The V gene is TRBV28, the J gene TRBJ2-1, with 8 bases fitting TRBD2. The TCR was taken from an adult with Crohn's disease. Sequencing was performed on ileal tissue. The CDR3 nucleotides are TGTGCCAGCAGCCCCGTGGGGAGCGGGAGTCGGGGCAATGAGCAGTTCTTC. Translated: CASSPVGSGSRGNEQFF.